The rows below give T cell receptor beta chains drawn from one sample of a study of T cell responses to AZD1222 COVID-19 vaccine. Libraries were prepared by immunoSEQ multiplex PCR; TCRdb keeps only in-frame clonotypes and omits some of them. The sample contains about 150,000 clones, more than 90% of which appear only once. This specimen consisted of peripheral blood, obtained on day 0 of AZD1222 vaccination. These receptors all stem from an adult in good health. The CDR3 runs from the conserved cysteine through the conserved F or W. The D gene is left open where the match is weak. Clone size is shown for a subset of rows, as once, few, many or a class of expanded clone.

D gene: .
J gene: TRBJ1-5
clone size: .
V gene: TRBV5-5
CDR3 DNA: TGTGCCAGCAGCTTCGACCGGAGCAATCAGCCCCAGCATTTT
CDR3 protein: CASSFDRSNQPQHF

D gene: .
J gene: TRBJ1-2
clone size: .
V gene: TRBV15
CDR3 DNA: TGTGCCACCAGCAGATTACAGGACTATGGCTACACCTTC
CDR3 protein: CATSRLQDYGYTF

D gene: .
J gene: TRBJ1-5
clone size: .
V gene: TRBV24-1
CDR3 DNA: TGTGCCACCAGTGACTCAAGAGGGGGGTGGCAGCCCCAGCATTTT
CDR3 protein: CATSDSRGGWQPQHF

D gene: .
J gene: TRBJ2-3
clone size: .
V gene: TRBV5-1
CDR3 DNA: TGCGCCAGCAGCTCGTCCCCTTCTGGCACAGATACGCAGTATTTT
CDR3 protein: CASSSSPSGTDTQYF

D gene: .
J gene: TRBJ2-6
clone size: .
V gene: TRBV24-1
CDR3 DNA: TGTGCCACCACCAACTTCCCGGGACCGCCCCGCTCTGGGGCCAACGTCCTGACTTTC
CDR3 protein: CATTNFPGPPRSGANVLTF

D gene: .
J gene: TRBJ1-2
clone size: .
V gene: TRBV5-6
CDR3 DNA: TGTGCCAGCAGCTTTGGGGGGGATGGCTACACCTTC
CDR3 protein: CASSFGGDGYTF

D gene: .
J gene: TRBJ2-5
clone size: few
V gene: TRBV5-1
CDR3 DNA: TGCGCCAGCAGCTACCAAGAGACCCAGTACTTC
CDR3 protein: CASSYQETQYF

D gene: TRBD1
J gene: TRBJ2-7
clone size: .
V gene: TRBV30
CDR3 DNA: TGTGCCTGGAACCGACCGGGACAGACCTACGAGCAGTACTTC
CDR3 protein: CAWNRPGQTYEQYF

D gene: .
J gene: TRBJ2-3
clone size: .
V gene: TRBV19
CDR3 DNA: TGTGCCAGTAGTATACAGGCGGGCACAGATACGCAGTATTTT
CDR3 protein: CASSIQAGTDTQYF

D gene: .
J gene: TRBJ1-6
clone size: .
V gene: TRBV6-5
CDR3 DNA: TGTGCCAGCAGTTACTCCCCCGTAGCACCCCTCCACTTT
CDR3 protein: CASSYSPVAPLHF

D gene: .
J gene: TRBJ1-3
clone size: .
V gene: TRBV19
CDR3 DNA: TGTGCCAGTAGTATAGGAGCAGGTGGAAACACCATATATTTT
CDR3 protein: CASSIGAGGNTIYF

D gene: TRBD2
J gene: TRBJ2-5
clone size: .
V gene: TRBV5-1
CDR3 DNA: TGCGCCAGCAGCTTGTCAGCGGGAGGAGGAAGGGGAGAGACCCAGTACTTC
CDR3 protein: CASSLSAGGGRGETQYF

D gene: .
J gene: TRBJ1-5
clone size: once
V gene: TRBV7-9
CDR3 DNA: TGTGCCAGCAGCGGCAGCAATCAGCCCCAGCATTTT
CDR3 protein: CASSGSNQPQHF

D gene: .
J gene: TRBJ1-4
clone size: once
V gene: TRBV11-2
CDR3 DNA: TGTGCCAGCAGCTTAATCGCAGGGGCTTTAGAGGAAAAACTGTTTTTT
CDR3 protein: CASSLIAGALEEKLFF

D gene: .
J gene: TRBJ1-3
clone size: .
V gene: TRBV5-6
CDR3 DNA: TGTGCCAGCAGCTTGGGTCTTCACTCTGGAAACACCATATATTTT
CDR3 protein: CASSLGLHSGNTIYF

D gene: .
J gene: TRBJ1-2
clone size: .
V gene: TRBV27
CDR3 DNA: TGTGCCAGCAGTTTCCCCGGGAGCAAGGGCTACACCTTC
CDR3 protein: CASSFPGSKGYTF

D gene: .
J gene: TRBJ2-1
clone size: .
V gene: TRBV27
CDR3 DNA: TGTGCCAGCACAAACCGGGGCCGCCAGAACAATGAGCAGTTCTTC
CDR3 protein: CASTNRGRQNNEQFF

D gene: .
J gene: TRBJ1-1
clone size: .
V gene: TRBV7-9
CDR3 DNA: TGTGCCAGCAGCGGGACGGCGAACACTGAAGCTTTCTTT
CDR3 protein: CASSGTANTEAFF

D gene: TRBD2
J gene: TRBJ2-1
clone size: .
V gene: TRBV7-8
CDR3 DNA: TGTGCCAGCAGCTCCCAAGGGTGGACCGGGACTAGCGGGATAAATGAGCAGTTCTTC
CDR3 protein: CASSSQGWTGTSGINEQFF

D gene: .
J gene: TRBJ1-4
clone size: .
V gene: TRBV5-1
CDR3 DNA: TGCGCCAGCAGCTTGGGACAATGGGCAACTAATGAAAAACTGTTTTTT
CDR3 protein: CASSLGQWATNEKLFF

D gene: .
J gene: TRBJ1-6
clone size: .
V gene: TRBV15
CDR3 DNA: TGTGCCACCTCCGGGAGACAGAGCTCCTATAATTCACCCCTCCACTTT
CDR3 protein: CATSGRQSSYNSPLHF

D gene: TRBD1
J gene: TRBJ1-1
clone size: once
V gene: TRBV7-2
CDR3 DNA: TGTGCCAGCACCCGACAGGGGGGGGACACTGAAGCTTTCTTT
CDR3 protein: CASTRQGGDTEAFF

D gene: .
J gene: TRBJ1-3
clone size: .
V gene: TRBV18
CDR3 DNA: TGTGCCAGCTCACCACTAGACAGAGGAGGCACCATATATTTT
CDR3 protein: CASSPLDRGGTIYF

D gene: .
J gene: TRBJ1-5
clone size: few
V gene: TRBV5-1
CDR3 DNA: TGCGCCAGCAGCTTAGACGGGGCAGCTAGCAATCAGCCCCAGCATTTT
CDR3 protein: CASSLDGAASNQPQHF

D gene: TRBD2
J gene: TRBJ2-1
clone size: .
V gene: TRBV2
CDR3 DNA: TGTGCCAGCAGTGACCCGGGACTAGCGGGGCCTAATGAGCAGTTCTTC
CDR3 protein: CASSDPGLAGPNEQFF

D gene: .
J gene: TRBJ2-7
clone size: .
V gene: TRBV9
CDR3 DNA: TGTGCCAGCAGCGTAGGAGGGGGTGGCGAGCAGTACTTC
CDR3 protein: CASSVGGGGEQYF

D gene: TRBD2
J gene: TRBJ2-3
clone size: .
V gene: TRBV4-3
CDR3 DNA: TGCGCCAGCAGCCAAGAACCTGCGGGGGGCCTGCTCACAGATACGCAGTATTTT
CDR3 protein: CASSQEPAGGLLTDTQYF

D gene: TRBD2
J gene: TRBJ2-1
clone size: .
V gene: TRBV5-5
CDR3 DNA: TGTGCCAGCAGCTTATCGACTAGCGGGAGATATAATGAGCAGTTCTTC
CDR3 protein: CASSLSTSGRYNEQFF

D gene: .
J gene: TRBJ2-7
clone size: .
V gene: TRBV28
CDR3 DNA: TGTGCCAGCAGTTTTGGGCACGAGCAGTACTTC
CDR3 protein: CASSFGHEQYF

D gene: TRBD1
J gene: TRBJ1-6
clone size: .
V gene: TRBV5-1
CDR3 DNA: TGCGCCAGCAGCTTGGGGGCCGGGACAGATAATTCACCCCTCCACTTT
CDR3 protein: CASSLGAGTDNSPLHF

D gene: TRBD1
J gene: TRBJ1-2
clone size: .
V gene: TRBV5-1
CDR3 DNA: TGCGCCAGCAGCCTACGGGACAGGGATGCATATGGCTACACCTTC
CDR3 protein: CASSLRDRDAYGYTF

D gene: .
J gene: TRBJ1-6
clone size: .
V gene: TRBV9
CDR3 DNA: TGTGCCAGCAGCGCAGGGGCCCCAAATAATTCACCCCTCCACTTT
CDR3 protein: CASSAGAPNNSPLHF

D gene: .
J gene: TRBJ1-6
clone size: few
V gene: TRBV4-3
CDR3 DNA: TGCGCCAGCAGCCCCAATATGGTGGGGACTGAGTATAATTCACCCCTCCACTTT
CDR3 protein: CASSPNMVGTEYNSPLHF

D gene: .
J gene: TRBJ2-7
clone size: .
V gene: TRBV3-1/TRBV3-2
CDR3 DNA: TGTGCCAGCAGCCAAGGGATACAGGGACTTTACGAGCAGTACTTC
CDR3 protein: CASSQGIQGLYEQYF

D gene: .
J gene: TRBJ2-2
clone size: .
V gene: TRBV29-1
CDR3 DNA: TGCAGCGTTGAAGTTCCGATCCGGGAGCTGTTTTTT
CDR3 protein: CSVEVPIRELFF

D gene: .
J gene: TRBJ1-1
clone size: .
V gene: TRBV29-1
CDR3 DNA: TGCAGCGTTAAATTGTTGGGGGTCCAGAACACTGAAGCTTTCTTT
CDR3 protein: CSVKLLGVQNTEAFF

D gene: .
J gene: TRBJ2-1
clone size: once
V gene: TRBV6-1
CDR3 DNA: TGTGCCAGCAGTGAAGCCGGCTTTTACAATGAGCAGTTCTTC
CDR3 protein: CASSEAGFYNEQFF

D gene: TRBD2
J gene: TRBJ2-3
clone size: .
V gene: TRBV7-2
CDR3 DNA: TGTGCCAGCAGCCCCGGTGGCGGGGGGATCCATACGCAGTATTTT
CDR3 protein: CASSPGGGGIHTQYF

D gene: TRBD1
J gene: TRBJ1-2
clone size: .
V gene: TRBV30
CDR3 DNA: TGTGCCTGGAGTAGGGGACAGGCGACTAACTATGGCTACACCTTC
CDR3 protein: CAWSRGQATNYGYTF

D gene: .
J gene: TRBJ1-5
clone size: once
V gene: TRBV28
CDR3 DNA: TGTGCCAGCAGTTTAGCGCGGTTTGGACAGCCCCAGCATTTT
CDR3 protein: CASSLARFGQPQHF

D gene: TRBD1
J gene: TRBJ1-6
clone size: once
V gene: TRBV3-1/TRBV3-2
CDR3 DNA: TGTGCCAGCAGCCAAGCCTATGGACAGGGGAATTCACCCCTCCACTTT
CDR3 protein: CASSQAYGQGNSPLHF

D gene: .
J gene: TRBJ1-2
clone size: .
V gene: TRBV9
CDR3 DNA: TGTGCCAGCAGCGTAGGACCGCGCAGCAGCAACTATGGCTACACCTTC
CDR3 protein: CASSVGPRSSNYGYTF

D gene: .
J gene: TRBJ1-4
clone size: .
V gene: TRBV4-1
CDR3 DNA: TGCGCCAGCAGCCACAGAAGGCCGGGAGAGGCTAATGAAAAACTGTTTTTT
CDR3 protein: CASSHRRPGEANEKLFF